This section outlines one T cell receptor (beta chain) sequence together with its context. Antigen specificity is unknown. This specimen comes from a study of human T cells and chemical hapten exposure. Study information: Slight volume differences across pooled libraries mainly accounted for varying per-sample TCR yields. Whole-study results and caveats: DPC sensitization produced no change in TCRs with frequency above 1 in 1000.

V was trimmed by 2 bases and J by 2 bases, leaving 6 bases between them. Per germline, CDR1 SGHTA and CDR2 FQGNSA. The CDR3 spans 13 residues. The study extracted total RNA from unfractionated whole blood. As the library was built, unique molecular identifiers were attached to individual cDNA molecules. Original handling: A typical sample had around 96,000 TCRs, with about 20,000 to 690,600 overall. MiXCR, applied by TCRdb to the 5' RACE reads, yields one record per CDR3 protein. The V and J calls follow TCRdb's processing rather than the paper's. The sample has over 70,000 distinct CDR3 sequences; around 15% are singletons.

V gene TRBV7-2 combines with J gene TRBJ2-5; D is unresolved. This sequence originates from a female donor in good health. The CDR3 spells CASSLSQQETQYF. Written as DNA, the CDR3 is TGTGCCAGCAGCTTAAGTCAGCAAGAGACCCAGTACTTC.